These T cell receptor beta chains were read from a single sample in a study of CD8 T cells in ankylosing spondylitis. TCRdb itself ran the 5' RACE reads through MiXCR, one entry per CDR3 protein. The table includes around 130,000 distinct CDR3 sequences, 6% to 8.5% detected once. The sequenced sample consisted of blood, either unsorted or a sorted T cell fraction (not recorded which). Source of these receptors: a male donor with ankylosing spondylitis or in good health (not recorded which). Both conserved end residues are part of each CDR3. The order of the fields is clone size, J gene, V gene, D gene, CDR3 protein, CDR3 DNA. A D gene is named only where the DNA matches it firmly. Rows give clone size only sometimes, using once, few, many, or a class for an expanded clone.

>many|TRBJ1-1|TRBV20-1|NA
CSARPPGTVTEAFF
TGCAGTGCTAGACCCCCCGGTACGGTCACTGAAGCTTTCTTT
>many|TRBJ1-1|TRBV27|TRBD1
CASSRGQGSNTEAFF
TGTGCCAGCAGCCGAGGACAGGGCTCGAACACTGAAGCTTTCTTT
>many|TRBJ2-2|TRBV5-1|NA
CASSLNSPGELFF
TGCGCCAGCAGCTTGAACAGTCCCGGGGAGCTGTTTTTT
>many|TRBJ2-5|TRBV5-1|NA
CASSLAFEGETQYF
TGCGCCAGCAGCTTGGCCTTTGAGGGAGAGACCCAGTACTTC
>many|TRBJ2-5|TRBV7-8|NA
CASSLLGGRETQYF
TGTGCCAGCAGCTTATTAGGAGGTCGGGAGACCCAGTACTTC
>many|TRBJ2-4|TRBV29-1|TRBD1
CSVRQGAGNIQYF
TGCAGCGTTCGACAGGGGGCTGGGAACATTCAGTACTTC
>many|TRBJ2-7|TRBV4-2|NA
CASSSGRVWYEQYF
TGTGCCAGCAGCTCAGGCAGGGTATGGTACGAGCAGTACTTC
>many|TRBJ2-7|TRBV20-1|NA
CSAREGTGVDEQYF
TGCAGTGCTAGAGAGGGTACGGGAGTCGACGAGCAGTACTTC
>NA|TRBJ2-7|TRBV5-4|NA
CASSLVQGSGEQYF
TGTGCCAGCAGCTTGGTGCAGGGTTCGGGGGAGCAGTACTTC
>many|TRBJ2-3|TRBV29-1|NA
CSVLVTGYTDTQYF
TGCAGCGTCCTAGTAACAGGCTACACAGATACGCAGTATTTT
>many|TRBJ2-2|TRBV19|NA
CAIQKGVGTGELFF
TGTGCCATTCAAAAGGGGGTAGGCACCGGGGAGCTGTTTTTT
>many|TRBJ2-3|TRBV6-2/TRBV6-3|TRBD1
CASRGQSTDTQYF
TGTGCCAGCAGGGGACAGAGCACAGATACGCAGTATTTT
>NA|TRBJ1-4|TRBV20-1|NA
CSWGQGNEKLFF
TGCAGCTGGGGCCAGGGAAATGAAAAACTGTTTTTT
>many|TRBJ2-2|TRBV9|NA
CASSARVSTGELFF
TGTGCCAGCAGCGCCCGGGTGAGCACCGGGGAGCTGTTTTTT
>many|TRBJ2-3|TRBV28|TRBD2
CASSLTFGLAGTDTQYF
TGTGCCAGCAGTTTAACTTTCGGGCTAGCGGGAACAGATACGCAGTATTTT